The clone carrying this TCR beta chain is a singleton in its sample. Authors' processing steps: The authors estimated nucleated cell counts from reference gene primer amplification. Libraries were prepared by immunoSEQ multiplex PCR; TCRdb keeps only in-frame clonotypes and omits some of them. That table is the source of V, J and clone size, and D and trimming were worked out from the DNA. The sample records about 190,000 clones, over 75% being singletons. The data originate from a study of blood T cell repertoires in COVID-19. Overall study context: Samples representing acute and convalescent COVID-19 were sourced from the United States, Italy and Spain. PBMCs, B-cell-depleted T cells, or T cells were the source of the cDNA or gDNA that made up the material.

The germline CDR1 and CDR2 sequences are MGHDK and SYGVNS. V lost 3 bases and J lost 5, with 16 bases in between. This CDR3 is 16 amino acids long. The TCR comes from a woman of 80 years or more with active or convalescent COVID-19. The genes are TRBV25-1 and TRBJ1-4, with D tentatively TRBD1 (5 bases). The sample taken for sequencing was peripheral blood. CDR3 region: CASSDSTGRANEKLFF. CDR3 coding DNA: TGTGCCAGCAGTGATTCCACGGGCAGGGCGAATGAAAAACTGTTTTTT.